The text below deals with one T cell receptor (beta chain). Ten or more counts support this clonotype. Its antigen has not been determined. No much larger clone is present one base from it, and per-base qualities are unavailable. These data originate in a study of identical twins (dated by TCRdb to 2016 to 2017). With respect to the entire study: The study deep-sequenced TCR alpha and beta repertoires from monozygotic twins, unrelated adults of various ages and cord blood to test whether fetal clonotypes persist. To rule out contamination, replicate twin experiments were performed at different times with different library preparation protocols.

V is pared back by 5 bases and J by 4 bases, with 13 bases lying between the germline termini. Looking up the germline V gene yields CDR1 SQVTM and CDR2 ANQGSEA. There are 13 amino acids in the CDR3, from cysteine to phenylalanine inclusive. CDR3 DNA only is kept here, 39 bases in frame from base 1. Study-wide findings and limitations: Recombination models systematically underestimated out-of-frame TCR alpha sharing in monozygotic twins but agreed with sharing between unrelated individuals. In beta out-of-frame sequences, excess twin sharing was weaker, because having fewer shared sequences lowered the signal-to-noise ratio. Zero-insertion analyses could be partly confounded by invariant T cells such as MAIT and iNKT, although diverse VJ usage argued against such confounding for most clonotypes. Abundant cord blood beta clonotypes had fewer insertions, young adult naive repertoires showed a similar but weaker trend, and memory repertoires showed no such trend. Because the same donors could not be followed over many years, the conclusions depended on cross-sectional statistical analysis. Compared with coincidental sharing between unrelated individuals, an excess of low generation-probability sequences was observed among out-of-frame TCR alpha sequences shared between twins.

The library was made by 5' RACE. The instrument was an Illumina HiSeq 2000. Template switching introduced a universal primer binding site; the final cDNA contained a unique molecular identifier, enabling accurate counting of TCR cDNA molecules. First-strand cDNA for TCR alpha and beta chains was synthesized from specific primers in the conserved constant-segment region. To control for contamination, every cDNA library was double barcoded, receiving both a SMART-Mk sample barcode and Illumina barcodes. TruSeq adapter sequences, together with Illumina sample barcodes, were added in two successive PCR steps. The Illumina HiSeq platform was used with custom primers to sequence TCR alpha and beta cDNA libraries. The paper's processing steps were these. MiGEC processed the raw reads to extract unique molecular identifiers, while MiXCR was used to determine the CDR3 positions. For each individual, recombination models were inferred using an EM algorithm with the repgenHMM and IGoR tools. The analysis of shared clonotypes was done with the tcR package in R, with sharing normalized by the product of cloneset sizes. To study raw recombination without the effects of thymic and clonal selection, out-of-frame nonproductive sequences were analyzed. TCRdb reprocessing: public reads trimmed at Q25 with fastp, clones called with MiXCR, in-frame beta chains kept. Rows with a matching CDR3 protein are joined into one entry that keeps the most common DNA and genes. The V and J calls come from TCRdb's annotation, not from the publication. The sample table contains 640,000 or so distinct CDR3 sequences; only one count was recorded for 6% to 6.5% of them. Clones ranked in the top ten supply 1.5% to 2% of the sample.

Every donor was a healthy Caucasian. Three unrelated non-twin adults were also sequenced: a male aged 18 to 29, a male aged 50 to 60 and a female aged 50 to 60. Miltenyi CD45RO+ enrichment and human naive T-cell isolation kits were used to isolate memory (CD45RO+) and naive T cells from PBMC. The sample was naive T cells sorted from blood. The cell subset or site tag for this specimen amounts to: cells isolated with a human naive T-cell isolation kit. The clonotype was recovered from a young man in good health. The chain links TRBV29-1 with TRBJ2-3, with TRBD2 perhaps the D gene, on 5 matching bases. The bases read TGCAGCGTTCTATTCACTAGTCCAGATACGCAGTATTTT. It translates to CSVLFTSPDTQYF.